The source of this TCR beta chain is a study of T cell responses to AZD1222 COVID-19 vaccine. The CDR3 consists of 13 residues. Germline V CDR1 and CDR2: SGDLS, YYNGEE. V gave up 4 bases and J gave up 6 bases; unmatched junction bases: 1. Findings and caveats of the study: Among the donors, most were white British and more were female, and clonal diversity was possibly underestimated. Among vaccine-associated CD4 TCRs, coverage spanned spike, with dominance at 160-218 and 743-854. Baseline seropositivity characterized only six AZD1222 recipients.

It was second doses at about 4 or about 12 weeks that were pooled. Sequencing used immunoSEQ multiplex PCR; TCRdb keeps in-frame clones, though not all of them. The table records fewer than 120,000 clones, over 85% of them present only once. This clone has ten or more counts. Its antigen is not identified. The receptor comes from an adult who received the AZD1222 COVID-19 vaccine. The rearrangement links TRBV9 to TRBJ1-2; TRBD1 agrees at 12 bases. Sequenced here: peripheral blood, sampled 28 days after the second AZD1222 dose. The CDR3 DNA reads TGTGCCAGCAGCCGGGACAGGGGGCATGGCTACACCTTC. As protein: CASSRDRGHGYTF. Full variable domain (rest looked up from reference TRBV9 and TRBJ1-2): DSGVTQTPKHLITATGQRVTLRCSPRSGDLSVYWYQQSLDQGLQFLIQYYNGEERAKGNILERFSAQQFPDLHSELNLSSLELGDSALYFCASSRDRGHGYTFGSGTRLTVV.